The 28 T cell receptor beta chains listed next were all sequenced from one sample in a study of technical replicates of blood from a handful of donors. Data came from immunoSEQ multiplex PCR; TCRdb stores just in-frame clones and leaves some out. The sample has around 100,000 clones, about 95% seen once; the top ten hold 0.25% to 0.35%. The source material was T cells isolated from PBMCs. These receptors came from a human donor in good health.

In the case of this clone: The junction and the germline gene differ at one end; a read error may be behind it. The chain links TRBV27 to TRBJ2-7; maybe TRBD1 (6 bases). From germline, CDR1 is MNHEY and CDR2 SMNVEV (reference sequence). The CDR3 sequence is 14 residues long. CDR3 sequence: CASSISGVGYEQYF. The DNA of the CDR3 is TGTGCCAGCAGTATATCAGGGGTGGGATACGAGCAGTACTTC.

The chain combines TRBV4-1 with TRBJ2-3; TRBD2 agrees at 7 bases. The CDR3 loop spans 19 amino acids. Losses at the gene ends were 0 bases for V and 0 bases for J; bases not matched to a gene: 12. The V gene's germline CDR1 is MGHRA and CDR2 YSYEKL. In nucleotides, the CDR3 is TGCGCCAGCAGCCAAGATAGCCTAGCGGACCTTCTTAGCACAGATACGCAGTATTTT. Protein: CASSQDSLADLLSTDTQYF.

The chain recombines TRBV15 with TRBJ1-5, with 8 nucleotides matching TRBD1. CDR3 size: 17 residues. With V trimmed by 5 bases and J by 0 bases, 9 bases remained unmatched. Germline V lookup: CDR1 LNHNV, CDR2 YYDKDF (reference sequence). The CDR3 loop reads CATSPGQASYSNQPQHF. As DNA, the CDR3 is TGTGCCACCAGCCCGGGACAGGCGAGCTATAGCAATCAGCCCCAGCATTTT. Complete variable domain (other parts from reference TRBV15 and TRBJ1-5): DAMVIQNPRYQVTQFGKPVTLSCSQTLNHNVMYWYQQKSSQAPKLLFHYYDKDFNNEADTPDNFQSRRPNTSFCFLDIRSPGLGDTAMYLCATSPGQASYSNQPQHFGDGTRLSIL.

This chain links TRBV19 with TRBJ2-7, with unresolved D. Per germline, CDR1 LNHDA and CDR2 SQIVND (reference sequence). The CDR3 has 12 amino acids. V lost 5 bases to trimming and J lost 3 bases, with 8 bases between them. The CDR3 sequence is CASSHPSYEQYF. As DNA, the CDR3 is TGTGCCAGTAGTCACCCCAGCTACGAGCAGTACTTC.

The chain combines TRBV28 with TRBJ2-7, with 7 bases fitting TRBD2. V dropped 2 bases and J dropped 1; count of bases not matched to a gene: 11. The germline V gene encodes CDR1 MDHEN and CDR2 SYDVKM. This CDR3 comprises 17 residues. The CDR3 DNA follows: TGTGCCAGCAGTTTAACCGAAGAGCGGGACTATTCCTACGAGCAGTACTTC. Its protein product is CASSLTEERDYSYEQYF.

V gene TRBV7-3 combines with J gene TRBJ2-1; 10 nucleotides agree with TRBD2. Germline lookup yields CDR1 SGHTA and CDR2 FQGTGA. There are 16 residues in the CDR3. The V segment lost 1 base and the J segment 6 bases; nucleotides outside the gene matches: 6. This chain's CDR3 is CASSLSGLAGVNEQFF. The CDR3 DNA reads TGTGCCAGCAGCTTAAGTGGGCTAGCGGGAGTCAATGAGCAGTTCTTC. Full variable domain (remainder filled in from reference TRBV7-3 and TRBJ2-1): GAGVSQTPSNKVTEKGKYVELRCDPISGHTALYWYRQSLGQGPEFLIYFQGTGAADDSGLPNDRFFAVRPEGSVSTLKIQRTERGDSAVYLCASSLSGLAGVNEQFFGPGTRLTVL.

This sequence joins TRBV6-6 and TRBJ2-1, with 8 positions matching TRBD1. This CDR3 is built from 16 residues. Looked up from germline, CDR1 is MNHNY and CDR2 is SVGAGI (reference sequence). The V and J ends lost 4 bases and 4 bases, in that order; junction bases with no gene match: 9. CDR3 protein: CASSSLSTGVYNEQFF. The CDR3 region has the DNA TGTGCCAGCAGTTCATTATCGACAGGGGTTTACAATGAGCAGTTCTTC.

The genes are TRBV5-4 and TRBJ1-2, with 7 bases that match TRBD1. The germline gives CDR1 SGHNT, CDR2 YYREEE (reference sequence). V shed 6 bases, J shed 6 bases, and the junction held 2 bases outside the gene matches. This CDR3 contains 11 residues. The CDR3 region has the DNA TGTGCCAGCACTAGGGGGCATGGCTACACCTTC. Its protein is CASTRGHGYTF.

V gene TRBV27 combines with J gene TRBJ2-1; 8 bases map to TRBD1. V lost 5 bases to trimming and J lost 11 bases; unmatched junction nucleotides: 8. The CDR3 has 13 residues. The germline gives CDR1 MNHEY, CDR2 SMNVEV (reference sequence). CDR3 sequence reads: CASSASGQGQQFF. CDR3 DNA: TGTGCCAGCAGTGCCTCCGGACAGGGTCAGCAGTTCTTC.

The CDR3 loop reads CASSRDRGKDGYTF. The CDR3 DNA sequence: TGCGCCAGCAGCAGAGACAGGGGTAAGGATGGCTACACCTTC. The chain employs TRBV10-2 and TRBJ1-2; 8 bases line up with TRBD1. CDR1 WSHSY and CDR2 SAAADI come from the germline V gene. V shed 6 bases, J shed 6 bases, and the junction held 9 bases outside the gene matches. The CDR3 has 14 residues.

The rearrangement links TRBV7-6 to TRBJ2-5, with a weak D call TRBD2 (6 bases). Germline-derived CDR1 and CDR2 are SGHVS and FNYEAQ. V dropped 5 bases and J dropped 3 bases, with 13 bases sitting between them. The CDR3 is 14 amino acids. CDR3 in DNA: TGTGCCAGCAGCCTCCTACTAGCTAAAGAGACCCAGTACTTC. Amino acid sequence: CASSLLLAKETQYF.

J is TRBJ2-7 and V is TRBV2, with a weak D call TRBD1 (5 bases). Germline loops: CDR1 SNHLY, CDR2 FYNNEI. The CDR3 has 13 amino acids. Trimming removed 7 bases from V and 2 bases from J, with 12 bases in between. The CDR3 coding sequence is TGTGCCAGCACCAAGACAGAGCCCTACGAGCAGTACTTC. This sequence encodes CASTKTEPYEQYF.

This clone was found once. The identical CDR3 is also encoded by other nucleotide sequences in the sample. The gene calls are TRBV15 and TRBJ2-5; 7 bases line up with TRBD1. This CDR3 has 14 amino acids. With 1 base clipped from V and 2 bases from J, the junction kept 1 base outside the gene matches. CDR1 is LNHNV and CDR2 is YYDKDF in the germline V gene (reference sequence). The CDR3 sequence is CATSRAGQQETQYF. DNA of the CDR3: TGTGCCACCAGCAGAGCGGGACAGCAAGAGACCCAGTACTTC.

This clone was observed a handful of times. The chain couples TRBV30 to TRBJ1-5; D remains ambiguous. Trimming left V 1 base short and J 5 bases short, with 6 bases between. The CDR3 covers 12 residues. CDR1 and CDR2 (germline): GTSNPN, SVGIG (reference sequence). Here the CDR3 DNA reads TGTGCCTGGAGTGAAGAGTATCAGCCCCAGCATTTT. This translates into CAWSEEYQPQHF.

The rearrangement uses TRBV5-6 and TRBJ1-5; TRBD1 aligns across 10 bases. The CDR3 contains 18 residues. The trim removed 2 bases at V and 0 bases at J, leaving 8 bases unmatched. Germline values: CDR1 SGHDT, CDR2 YYEEEE. The CDR3: CASSFGQGDVHSNQPQHF. CDR3 bases: TGTGCCAGCAGCTTCGGACAGGGGGATGTCCATAGCAATCAGCCCCAGCATTTT.

V is TRBV6-1 and J is TRBJ2-5; no clear D. The ends were cut back, 2 bases at V and 4 bases at J, with 5 bases in the middle. Germline lookup yields CDR1 MNHNS and CDR2 SASEGT. This CDR3 contains 12 residues. CDR3 DNA: TGTGCCAGCAGTGAACTGAGAGAGACCCAGTACTTC. It codes for CASSELRETQYF.

The chain couples TRBV29-1 to TRBJ1-5; possibly TRBD1 for D (5 bases). CDR3 length equals 17 residues. The V and J ends lost 4 bases and 4 bases respectively, with 23 bases between them. Germline V lookup: CDR1 SQVTM, CDR2 ANQGSEA. CDR3 nucleotides: TGCAGCGTTGTATTTTTTCAAAAGGGGTTTGGAAATCAGCCCCAGCATTTT. Encoded protein: CSVVFFQKGFGNQPQHF.

The CDR3 loop reads CASSGRRNEQFF. CDR3 DNA: TGTGCCAGCAGCGGGAGAAGAAATGAGCAGTTCTTC. The chain joins TRBV6-5 to TRBJ2-1; D might be TRBD2 (6 bases). CDR3 length equals 12 residues. Trimming cost V 6 bases and J 7 bases, with 10 bases left between them. Germline V lookup: CDR1 MNHEY, CDR2 SVGAGI.

The V and J genes are TRBV4-3 and TRBJ2-7, with TRBD1 matching over 8 bases. Germline V gene sequence: CDR1 LGHNA, CDR2 YSLEER. The CDR3 is 16 amino acids. Trimming at V came to 1 base and at J to 2 bases, leaving 7 bases not matched to a gene. CDR3 nucleotides: TGCGCCAGCAGCCAAGCAAAGACAGGGGCACCCTACGAGCAGTACTTC. Its protein is CASSQAKTGAPYEQYF.

V gene TRBV6-5 combines with J gene TRBJ2-1; 8 nucleotides match TRBD2. Germline trimming cut 8 bases from V and 6 bases from J; bases unmatched to any gene: 6. The CDR3 loop spans 13 amino acids. The germline V gene encodes CDR1 MNHEY and CDR2 SVGAGI. The CDR3 reads CASLAGWGNEQFF. CDR3 DNA: TGTGCCAGCTTAGCGGGGTGGGGCAATGAGCAGTTCTTC.

For this clone: The junction differs from germline at one of its ends, possibly a read error. The chain uses TRBV15 and TRBJ2-5; 7 bases align to TRBD1. Germline CDR1 LNHNV, CDR2 YYDKDF (reference sequence). This CDR3 region has 14 residues. The CDR3 reads CATSRGRGRGEENF. DNA for the CDR3: TGTGCCACCAGCAGAGGAAGGGGGCGCGGCGAAGAAAACTTC.

The V and J genes are TRBV13 and TRBJ2-3, with TRBD2 identical over 13 bases. The germline V gene encodes CDR1 PRHDT and CDR2 FYEKMQ (reference sequence). The length of the CDR3 is 15 residues. V lost 5 bases, J lost 3 bases, and 2 bases stayed unmatched. The CDR3 protein is CASSTSGRGTDTQYF. The CDR3 region has the DNA TGTGCCAGCAGCACTAGCGGGAGGGGGACAGATACGCAGTATTTT.

V is TRBV6-4 and J is TRBJ2-1; 12 bases map to TRBD2. This CDR3 is 15 amino acids long. The germline V gene encodes CDR1 MRHNA and CDR2 SNTAGT. The junction had 9 bases not matched to a gene; V was cut back by 6 bases and J by 9 bases. CDR3 bases: TGTGCCAGCAGCGTGACTAGCGGGAGTCTTAGTGAGCAGTTCTTC. This gives the protein CASSVTSGSLSEQFF.

This chain connects TRBV9 to TRBJ2-7, with 9 bases matching TRBD2. This CDR3 comprises 15 residues. Germline CDR1 SGDLS, CDR2 YYNGEE. The V and J ends lost 0 bases and 3 bases, in that order; junction bases with no gene match: 4. The CDR3 protein is CASSVAAGGDYEQYF. As DNA, the CDR3 is TGTGCCAGCAGCGTAGCAGCGGGGGGCGACTACGAGCAGTACTTC.

This sequence joins TRBV5-6 and TRBJ2-3; TRBD2 is a possible D gene (5 bases). Germline assignment: CDR1 SGHDT and CDR2 YYEEEE. Trimming shortened V by 3 bases and J by 4 bases, and 15 bases separated the two germline ends. The CDR3 is 15 residues long. The CDR3 bases are TGTGCCAGCAGCTCGTTGGAGGTTTACCCAGATACGCAGTATTTT. This gives the protein CASSSLEVYPDTQYF. Together with reference TRBV5-6 and TRBJ2-3, the CDR3 gives the full variable domain: DAGVTQSPTHLIKTRGQQVTLRCSPKSGHDTVSWYQQALGQGPQFIFQYYEEEERQRGNFPDRFSGHQFPNYSSELNVNALLLGDSALYLCASSSLEVYPDTQYFGPGTRLTVL.

This clone was recorded once. Here the CDR3 DNA reads TGCGCCAGCAGCAGTTGGAACACCGGGGAGCTGTTTTTT. It yields the protein CASSSWNTGELFF. The rearrangement joins TRBV23-1 to TRBJ2-2, with D unclear. TRBV23-1 counts as an open reading frame of uncertain function. Trimming took 6 bases from V and 1 from J, leaving 6 bases between them. The CDR3 sequence is 13 residues long.

V gene TRBV19 combines with J gene TRBJ2-3; 12 bases are shared with TRBD1. Trimming took 5 bases from V and 4 from J; bases not matched to a gene: 4. The germline V gene has CDR1 LNHDA and CDR2 SQIVND (reference sequence). CDR3 length: 15 residues. CDR3 DNA sequence: TGTGCCAGTAGTGTCGGGACAGGGGGCGCAGATACGCAGTATTTT. This sequence encodes CASSVGTGGADTQYF.

The V gene is TRBV7-3, the J gene TRBJ1-1; 8 bases are a match to TRBD1. Trimming at V came to 5 bases and at J to 4 bases, leaving 12 bases not matched to a gene. Per germline, CDR1 SGHTA and CDR2 FQGTGA. This CDR3 has 16 amino acids. Here the CDR3 DNA reads TGTGCCAGCAGCCACGCCGGGACAGGTGAAATCACTGAAGCTTTCTTT. Translating it yields CASSHAGTGEITEAFF.